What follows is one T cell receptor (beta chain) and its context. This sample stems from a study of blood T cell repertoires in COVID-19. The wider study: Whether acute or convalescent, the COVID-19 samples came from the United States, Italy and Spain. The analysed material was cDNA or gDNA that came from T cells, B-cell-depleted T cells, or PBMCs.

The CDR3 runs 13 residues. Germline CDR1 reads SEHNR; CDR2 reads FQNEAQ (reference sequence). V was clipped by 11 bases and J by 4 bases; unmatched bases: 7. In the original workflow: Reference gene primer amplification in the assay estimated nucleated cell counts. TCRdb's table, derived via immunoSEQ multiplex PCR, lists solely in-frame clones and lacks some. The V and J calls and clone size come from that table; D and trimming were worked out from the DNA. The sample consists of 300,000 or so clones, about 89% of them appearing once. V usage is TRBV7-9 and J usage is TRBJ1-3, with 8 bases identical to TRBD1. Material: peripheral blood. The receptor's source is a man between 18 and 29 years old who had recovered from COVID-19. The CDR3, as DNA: TGTGCCGGACGGACAGGGACCGGAAACACCATATATTTT. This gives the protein CAGRTGTGNTIYF.